These 30 T cell receptor beta chains came from one sample sequenced in a study of blood T cell repertoires in COVID-19. Some clones are missing from TCRdb's copy, which holds only in-frame ones; the method was immunoSEQ multiplex PCR. This table has about 200,000 clones, about 90% appearing once. Sequencing was carried out using peripheral blood. The receptors derive from a man between 60 and 75 years old with active or convalescent COVID-19.

The chain has TRBV25-1 and TRBJ1-2; tentative D call: TRBD1 (6 bases). CDR1 and CDR2 (germline): MGHDK, SYGVNS. There are 14 residues in the CDR3. V lost 1 base and J lost 2, with 8 bases in between. DNA for the CDR3: TGTGCCAGCAGTGAATCCGACAGGAACTATGGCTACACCTTC. Protein sequence: CASSESDRNYGYTF.

This clone appeared a few times. This chain links TRBV27 with TRBJ1-4; D is ambiguous. The CDR3 length is 13 residues. CDR1 is MNHEY, CDR2 SMNVEV, per germline (reference sequence). The V and J ends lost 6 bases and 0 bases respectively, with 5 bases between them. The CDR3 here is CASRTATNEKLFF. CDR3 DNA: TGTGCCAGCAGAACAGCAACTAATGAAAAACTGTTTTTT.

This clone is a singleton in its sample. V gene TRBV4-1 combines with J gene TRBJ2-3, with 10 positions matching TRBD2. The CDR3 is made up of 18 amino acids. From germline, CDR1 is MGHRA and CDR2 YSYEKL. J gave up 2 bases and V 2 bases, and 10 bases lay outside the gene matches. The CDR3 spells CASSQYFKAGGPTDTQYF. CDR3 DNA sequence: TGCGCCAGCAGCCAATACTTCAAAGCGGGGGGGCCCACAGATACGCAGTATTTT.

The chain has TRBV4-1 and TRBJ1-4; TRBD1 agrees at 9 bases. From germline, CDR1 is MGHRA and CDR2 YSYEKL. V shed 8 bases and J 3 bases; nucleotides not matched to a gene: 10. The length of the CDR3 is 16 residues. The CDR3 DNA is TGCGCCAGCCGACCGTTTACAGGGGGCTCTAATGAAAAACTGTTTTTT. This translates into CASRPFTGGSNEKLFF.

The chain carries TRBV3-1 (or the pseudogene TRBV3-2) and TRBJ1-6, with D perhaps matching TRBD1 (5 bases). V was trimmed by 3 bases and J by 6 bases, leaving 15 bases between them. This CDR3 contains 16 residues. Germline values: CDR1 LGHDT, CDR2 YNNKEL (reference sequence). As DNA, the CDR3 is TGTGCCAGCAGCCAGCCAGCGGGGCGCGGTAATTCACCCCTCCACTTT. It encodes CASSQPAGRGNSPLHF.

This clone was recorded once. The chain uses TRBV10-3 and TRBJ2-3, with D perhaps matching TRBD2 (5 bases). Trimming cost V 7 bases and J 0 bases, with 11 bases left between them. This CDR3 has 14 residues. Germline V gives CDR1 ENHRY, CDR2 SYGVKD. In nucleotides, the CDR3 is TGTGCCATCACTACGGGGAGTAGCACAGATACGCAGTATTTT. Its translation is CAITTGSSTDTQYF.

With respect to this clone: Other nucleotide sequences in the sample specify the same CDR3. V gene TRBV12-3 or TRBV12-4 combines with J gene TRBJ2-2; no clear D gene. Trimming removed 3 bases at V and 8 bases at J, with 4 bases between. The CDR3 is made up of 11 amino acids. The DNA of the CDR3 is TGTGCCAGCAGTTTTTCGGGGGAGCTGTTTTTT. Protein: CASSFSGELFF.

The chain has TRBV6-2 or TRBV6-3 and TRBJ2-7, with 10 bases matching TRBD2. The CDR3 has 17 amino acids. The J segment lost 1 base and the V segment lost 0 bases, leaving 6 bases of the junction unmatched. Looked up from germline, CDR1 is MNHEY and CDR2 is SVGEGT. The CDR3 DNA reads as TGTGCCAGCAGTTACTCGATCGAGCGGGGGGGGTCCTACGAGCAGTACTTC. Translating gives CASSYSIERGGSYEQYF.

The chain employs TRBV5-8 and TRBJ1-2; TRBD1 matches at 7 bases. CDR1 and CDR2 from the germline V gene are SGHTS and YDEGEE. The ends lost 4 bases at V and 2 bases at J; junction bases unmatched: 5. There are 14 residues in the CDR3. In DNA form, the CDR3 reads TGTGCCAGCAGCCCGACGGGACAGAACTATGGCTACACCTTC. It yields the protein CASSPTGQNYGYTF.

This chain connects TRBV6-5 to TRBJ2-3, with 9 bases identical to TRBD2. CDR3 size: 15 residues. Germline lookup yields CDR1 MNHEY and CDR2 SVGAGI. The V gene end was trimmed by 6 bases and the J gene end by 5 bases; junction bases not matched to a gene: 9. This CDR3 is CASRVGGGARDTQYF. CDR3 in DNA: TGTGCCAGCAGAGTTGGCGGGGGGGCCAGAGATACGCAGTATTTT.

The sample holds a few counts of this clone. V is TRBV7-8 and J is TRBJ1-6, with 8 bases fitting TRBD1. Trimming removed 6 bases from V and 7 bases from J; junction bases left unmatched: 11. CDR1 and CDR2 (germline): SGHVS, FQNEAQ. The CDR3 is 16 amino acids. Here the CDR3 reads CASSRQGPGTNSPLHF. The CDR3 bases are TGTGCCAGCAGTAGACAGGGGCCCGGTACAAATTCACCCCTCCACTTT.

A few counts support this clone. V gene TRBV5-1 combines with J gene TRBJ2-1; 9 positions match TRBD2. The germline CDR1 and CDR2 sequences are SGHRS and YFSETQ. The CDR3 totals 17 residues. V shed 0 bases and J 0 bases; nucleotides not matched to a gene: 4. DNA of the CDR3: TGCGCCAGCAGCTTGGGACTAGCGGCGAGCTCCTACAATGAGCAGTTCTTC. It specifies CASSLGLAASSYNEQFF.

The chain employs TRBV12-3 or TRBV12-4 and TRBJ2-5; D is unclear. V dropped 1 base and J dropped 5 bases, with 8 bases sitting between them. The CDR3 is made up of 13 amino acids. The DNA of the CDR3 is TGTGCCAGCAGTTTAGGATCCGGGGAGACCCAGTACTTC. Amino acid sequence: CASSLGSGETQYF.

V and J are TRBV29-1 and TRBJ1-2; TRBD1 is a possible D gene (5 bases). Germline V gene data show CDR1 as SQVTM and CDR2 as ANQGSEA. Trimming stripped 6 bases from V and 2 bases from J, with 13 bases between. CDR3 length: 13 amino acids. The chain's CDR3 is CSVLKEGNYGYTF. In nucleotides, the CDR3 is TGCAGCGTCTTGAAGGAGGGGAACTATGGCTACACCTTC.

A few counts support this clone. The chain combines TRBV18 with TRBJ1-5; possibly TRBD1 for D (5 bases). The germline CDR1 and CDR2 sequences are KGHSH and LQKENI. Trimming pared 7 bases from V and 0 bases from J, leaving 7 bases between. This CDR3 spans 13 amino acids. CDR3 DNA sequence: TGTGCCAGCTTAGACAGTAGCAATCAGCCCCAGCATTTT. Encoded protein: CASLDSSNQPQHF.

V usage is TRBV18 and J usage is TRBJ1-3, with 7 bases fitting TRBD1. The trim removed 4 bases at V and 0 bases at J, leaving 9 bases unmatched. The length of the CDR3 is 17 residues. CDR1 KGHSH and CDR2 LQKENI come from the germline V gene. CDR3 bases: TGTGCCAGCTCACAACAGACAGGGACGAACTCTGGAAACACCATATATTTT. Translation gives CASSQQTGTNSGNTIYF.

The chain is built from TRBV7-5 and TRBJ2-6; the table's D call, TRBD1, was not checked against the DNA. TRBV7-5 is listed as a pseudogene. CDR3 length: 20 amino acids. CDR3 amino acids: CARSPLGDRRCLSGANVLTF. In nucleotides, the CDR3 is TGTGCCAGAAGTCCTTTAGGTGACAGGCGCTGCCTCTCTGGGGCCAACGTCCTGACTTTC.

The chain uses TRBV25-1 and TRBJ1-4, with unresolved D. This CDR3 comprises 13 residues. V was shortened by 2 bases and J by 8 bases, with 9 bases between the two germline ends. Germline CDR1 reads MGHDK; CDR2 reads SYGVNS. CDR3 nucleotide sequence: TGTGCCAGCAGTGAAAATCTAGCCGAAAAACTGTTTTTT. Translation gives CASSENLAEKLFF.

This sequence joins TRBV6-4 and TRBJ1-2, with TRBD1 as a possible D gene (5 bases). Trimming removed 0 bases at V and 4 bases at J, with 15 bases between. CDR1 is MRHNA and CDR2 is SNTAGT in the germline V gene. The CDR3 is 16 amino acids. The CDR3 reads CASSDSWRQGIYGYTF. CDR3 sequence (DNA): TGTGCCAGCAGTGACTCTTGGCGGCAGGGAATCTATGGCTACACCTTC.

In this sample, this clone turned up once. V is TRBV5-4 and J is TRBJ2-5; TRBD2 might be the D (7 bases). Germline V lookup: CDR1 SGHNT, CDR2 YYREEE (reference sequence). The CDR3 runs to 16 residues. The ends were cut back, 1 base at V and 2 bases at J, with 15 bases in the middle. CDR3: CASSLRTGTIQETQYF. The CDR3 DNA reads TGTGCCAGCAGCTTGCGTACAGGGACTATTCAAGAGACCCAGTACTTC.

This chain joins TRBV18 and TRBJ1-1; D gene ambiguous. This CDR3 is built from 15 residues. V was trimmed by 3 bases and J by 3 bases, leaving 14 bases between them. The germline CDR1 and CDR2 sequences are KGHSH and LQKENI. The DNA of the CDR3 is TGTGCCAGCTCACCGGTTGCGGGTTTGGACACTGAAGCTTTCTTT. Protein: CASSPVAGLDTEAFF.

This clone was found a few times. The CDR3 spells CASSGAGPQSSYEQYF. The CDR3 DNA is TGTGCCAGCAGCGGGGCAGGGCCTCAGAGCTCCTACGAGCAGTACTTC. The J gene is TRBJ2-7, the V gene TRBV5-4, with D possibly being TRBD1 (5 bases). CDR3 size: 16 residues. Trimming removed 4 bases at V and 0 bases at J, with 17 bases between. Germline CDR1 and CDR2: SGHNT and YYREEE (reference sequence).

The chain carries TRBV9 and TRBJ2-3; D might be TRBD1 (6 bases). The V and J ends lost 5 bases and 2 bases respectively, with 15 bases between them. Per germline, CDR1 SGDLS and CDR2 YYNGEE. The CDR3 runs 15 residues. DNA of the CDR3: TGTGCCAGCAGTGCCTCTGACAGGCACACAGATACGCAGTATTTT. Protein product: CASSASDRHTDTQYF. The variable domain in full, completed from reference TRBV9 and TRBJ2-3, reads DSGVTQTPKHLITATGQRVTLRCSPRSGDLSVYWYQQSLDQGLQFLIQYYNGEERAKGNILERFSAQQFPDLHSELNLSSLELGDSALYFCASSASDRHTDTQYFGPGTRLTVL.

This clone appeared once. The chain couples TRBV27 to TRBJ1-6; TRBD1 might be the D (5 bases). Germline V gene sequence: CDR1 MNHEY, CDR2 SMNVEV (reference sequence). There are 16 residues in the CDR3. V lost 3 bases, J lost 9 bases, and 18 bases lay in between. CDR3 sequence reads: CASSLSRTRASSPLHF. The CDR3 bases are TGTGCCAGCAGTTTGTCGCGGACAAGAGCTAGTTCACCCCTCCACTTT.

V and J are TRBV14 and TRBJ2-1; possibly TRBD1 for D (5 bases). CDR3 length: 17 amino acids. V shed 2 bases and J shed 1 base, with 15 bases lying between them. Germline lookup yields CDR1 SGHDN and CDR2 FVKESK. Here the CDR3 reads CASSQLLRGLSYNEQFF. Written as DNA, the CDR3 is TGTGCCAGCAGCCAATTATTAAGGGGCTTATCCTACAATGAGCAGTTCTTC.

The chain joins TRBV5-7 to TRBJ2-3, with 10 bases lining up with TRBD2. TRBV5-7 is labeled an ORF, and its function is uncertain. V was clipped by 5 bases and J by 2 bases; unmatched bases: 8. This CDR3 comprises 16 residues. The CDR3 sequence is CASRRSGGDLTDTQYF. CDR3 bases: TGTGCCAGCAGAAGGAGCGGGGGGGACCTCACAGATACGCAGTATTTT.

The genes are TRBV7-3 and TRBJ2-7, with a tentative D call TRBD1 (6 bases). Germline CDR1 SGHTA, CDR2 FQGTGA. This CDR3 spans 15 amino acids. V lost 3 bases and J lost 0, with 12 bases in between. The CDR3 protein is CASSFLQGHSYEQYF. The DNA of the CDR3 is TGTGCCAGCAGCTTTCTACAGGGACACTCCTACGAGCAGTACTTC.

V usage is TRBV10-3 and J usage is TRBJ2-1; 9 bases line up with TRBD1. The V and J ends lost 3 bases and 5 bases, in that order; junction bases with no gene match: 8. The CDR3 contains 16 residues. CDR1 ENHRY and CDR2 SYGVKD come from the germline V gene. The CDR3 DNA reads as TGTGCCATCAGTGATTCCGGGACAGGGATGGACAATGAGCAGTTCTTC. As protein: CAISDSGTGMDNEQFF.

The V gene is TRBV20-1, the J gene TRBJ2-1; no definite D call. CDR1 is DFQATT, CDR2 SNEGSKA, per germline (reference sequence). The CDR3 is 11 residues long. With 5 bases removed from V and 5 bases from J, the gap between germline ends came to 7 bases. CDR3 coding DNA: TGCAGTGCTTTATATAACAATGAGCAGTTCTTC. This translates into CSALYNNEQFF.

The V call is TRBV7-9, the J call TRBJ1-2, with a possible D match to TRBD1 (5 bases). Germline V gives CDR1 SEHNR, CDR2 FQNEAQ (reference sequence). The CDR3 extends over 15 amino acids. Trimming left V 6 bases short and J 4 bases short, with 18 bases between. In DNA, the CDR3 is TGTGCCAGCAGTCGCGGGACTGAGACTTCCTATGGCTACACCTTC. It specifies CASSRGTETSYGYTF.